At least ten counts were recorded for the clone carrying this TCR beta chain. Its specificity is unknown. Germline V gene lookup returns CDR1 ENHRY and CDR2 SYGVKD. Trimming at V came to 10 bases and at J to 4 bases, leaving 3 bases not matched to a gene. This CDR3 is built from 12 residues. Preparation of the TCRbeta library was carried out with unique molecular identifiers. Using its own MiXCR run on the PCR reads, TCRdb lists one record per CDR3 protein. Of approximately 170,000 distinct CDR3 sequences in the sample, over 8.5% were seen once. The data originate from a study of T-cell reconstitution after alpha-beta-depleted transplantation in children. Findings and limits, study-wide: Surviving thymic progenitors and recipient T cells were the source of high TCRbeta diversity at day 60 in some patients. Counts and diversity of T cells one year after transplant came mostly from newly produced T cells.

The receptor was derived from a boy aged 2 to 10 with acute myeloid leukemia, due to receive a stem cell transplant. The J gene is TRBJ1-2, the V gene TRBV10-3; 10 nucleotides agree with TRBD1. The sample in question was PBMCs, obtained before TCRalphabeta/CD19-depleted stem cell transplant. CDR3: CASWDRGYGYTF. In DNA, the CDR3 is TGTGCCAGCTGGGACAGGGGCTATGGCTACACCTTC.